These 25 T cell receptor beta chains originate from one sample sequenced in a study of blood T cell repertoires in COVID-19. Repertoires were generated with immunoSEQ multiplex PCR, while TCRdb's copy carries only in-frame clones and drops some. The data show approximately 200,000 clones, around 84% seen once. Sequenced input: peripheral blood. These receptors originate from a man between 45 and 60 years old with acute or convalescent COVID-19.

The chain carries TRBV6-6 and TRBJ1-1, with TRBD1 matching over 7 bases. CDR3 length: 13 residues. Trimming at V came to 6 bases and at J to 3 bases, leaving 4 bases not matched to a gene. In germline, CDR1 is MNHNY, CDR2 SVGAGI (reference sequence). In DNA, the CDR3 is TGTGCCAGCAGGAGACAGGGTGACACTGAAGCTTTCTTT. Translating it yields CASRRQGDTEAFF.

The count of this clone is one. The chain carries TRBV5-1 and TRBJ2-5; 9 bases match TRBD1. The J segment lost 5 bases and the V segment lost 2 bases, leaving 10 bases of the junction unmatched. Looked up from germline, CDR1 is SGHRS and CDR2 is YFSETQ. The CDR3 is 16 residues long. CDR3 loop: CASSFGRTGVVETQYF. The CDR3 DNA sequence: TGCGCCAGCAGCTTTGGACGGACAGGGGTTGTCGAGACCCAGTACTTC.

This rearrangement joins TRBV29-1 to TRBJ2-6, with D uncertain. Germline V gives CDR1 SQVTM, CDR2 ANQGSEA. This CDR3 spans 12 amino acids. The V gene lost 4 bases and the J gene lost 3 bases, with 4 bases spanning the gap. The CDR3 reads CSVGGGANVLTF. CDR3 bases: TGCAGCGTTGGAGGTGGGGCCAACGTCCTGACTTTC.

This chain joins TRBV19 and TRBJ1-6; D gene uncertain. The length of the CDR3 is 14 residues. Trimming took off 7 bases at V and 4 bases at J, with 11 bases between the two ends. Germline-derived CDR1 and CDR2 are LNHDA and SQIVND (reference sequence). CDR3 in amino acids: CASTPSLYNSPLHF. CDR3 nucleotide sequence: TGTGCCAGTACCCCCAGTCTGTATAATTCACCCCTCCACTTT.

This sequence joins TRBV6-5 and TRBJ1-5, with TRBD1 identical over 9 bases. CDR1 is MNHEY and CDR2 is SVGAGI in the germline V gene. The CDR3 length is 15 residues. Trimming at V came to 6 bases and at J to 3 bases, leaving 6 bases not matched to a gene. CDR3 in amino acids: CASRGDRASNQPQHF. Written as DNA, the CDR3 is TGTGCCAGCAGAGGGGACAGGGCTTCCAATCAGCCCCAGCATTTT.

The V gene is TRBV19, the J gene TRBJ2-2, with TRBD2 matching 7 bases. Looked up from germline, CDR1 is LNHDA and CDR2 is SQIVND (reference sequence). The ends lost 1 base at V and 9 bases at J; junction bases unmatched: 5. CDR3 length: 14 amino acids. The DNA of the CDR3 is TGTGCCAGTAGTATAGCGGGTAGCGGGTGGGAGCTGTTTTTT. This gives the protein CASSIAGSGWELFF.

The chain combines TRBV2 with TRBJ2-2; D possibly corresponds to TRBD1 (5 bases). CDR3 length equals 15 residues. CDR1 and CDR2 from the germline V gene are SNHLY and FYNNEI. V was clipped by 10 bases and J by 2 bases, with 17 bases between them. CDR3 in amino acids: CAMRRTRVNTGELFF. As DNA, the CDR3 is TGTGCCATGCGGCGGACCAGGGTAAACACCGGGGAGCTGTTTTTT. Filled out from reference TRBV2 and TRBJ2-2, the complete variable domain reads EPEVTQTPSHQVTQMGQEVILRCVPISNHLYFYWYRQILGQKVEFLVSFYNNEISEKSEIFDDQFSVERPDGSNFTLKIRSTKLEDSAMYFCAMRRTRVNTGELFFGEGSRLTVL.

V gene TRBV5-1 combines with J gene TRBJ1-5; D might be TRBD1 (5 bases). The CDR3 spans 15 residues. Trimming pared 0 bases from V and 7 bases from J, leaving 14 bases between. Germline lookup yields CDR1 SGHRS and CDR2 YFSETQ. Here the CDR3 reads CASSLDRGAGQPQHF. The CDR3 DNA reads as TGCGCCAGCAGCTTGGATAGGGGAGCGGGGCAGCCCCAGCATTTT.

The genes are TRBV6-6 and TRBJ1-3; 7 nucleotides agree with TRBD1. V was pared by 6 bases and J by 2 bases, with 4 bases of the junction left unmatched. This CDR3 spans 14 amino acids. From germline, CDR1 is MNHNY and CDR2 SVGAGI (reference sequence). CDR3 loop: CASSLQGPGNTIYF. Here the CDR3 DNA reads TGTGCCAGCAGCCTACAGGGGCCTGGAAACACCATATATTTT.

CDR3 amino acids: CASSLRTAHSAGAFF. DNA for the CDR3: TGCGCCAGCAGCCTGAGGACAGCTCACTCGGCCGGGGCTTTCTTT. This sequence joins TRBV5-1 and TRBJ1-1; D possibly corresponds to TRBD1 (6 bases). This CDR3 contains 15 residues. V lost 4 bases to trimming and J lost 11 bases, with 24 bases between them. Germline V gene sequence: CDR1 SGHRS, CDR2 YFSETQ.

In nucleotides, the CDR3 is TGTGCCAGCAGCCGTCACATAGATACGCAGTATTTT. It translates to CASSRHIDTQYF. The chain has TRBV7-8 and TRBJ2-3, with D unresolved. With 5 bases removed from V and 5 bases from J, the gap between germline ends came to 8 bases. The CDR3 spans 12 residues. In germline, CDR1 is SGHVS, CDR2 FQNEAQ.

The J gene is TRBJ1-5, the V gene TRBV2, with 8 bases fitting TRBD1. Germline V CDR1 and CDR2: SNHLY, FYNNEI. This CDR3 comprises 15 residues. V lost 2 bases, J lost 5 bases, and 5 bases stayed unmatched. For the CDR3, the DNA is TGTGCCAGCAGTGAAAGGACAGGGAGGGATCAGCCCCAGCATTTT. This translates into CASSERTGRDQPQHF.

This chain links TRBV6-1 with TRBJ1-4; tentative D call: TRBD1 (6 bases). The germline V gene encodes CDR1 MNHNS and CDR2 SASEGT. The CDR3 is 17 residues long. The ends were cut back, 2 bases at V and 5 bases at J, with 18 bases in the middle. CDR3 region: CASSESKTGVWNEKLFF. Here the CDR3 DNA reads TGTGCCAGCAGTGAAAGTAAGACAGGAGTCTGGAATGAAAAACTGTTTTTT.

The chain has TRBV18 and TRBJ2-7; D possibly corresponds to TRBD2 (6 bases). Germline V CDR1 and CDR2: KGHSH, LQKENI. This CDR3 contains 15 residues. Trimming took off 3 bases at V and 3 bases at J, with 15 bases between the two ends. The CDR3 sequence: CASSPPGGASYEQYF. The CDR3 DNA follows: TGTGCCAGCTCACCCCCAGGCGGGGCGAGCTACGAGCAGTACTTC.

The chain has TRBV3-1 (or the pseudogene TRBV3-2) and TRBJ1-6, with 8 bases identical to TRBD1. The CDR3 totals 15 residues. V lost 1 base and J lost 9; bases outside the gene matches: 5. The germline CDR1 and CDR2 sequences are LGHDT and YNNKEL (reference sequence). CDR3 DNA sequence: TGTGCCAGCAGCCAAGGGACAGGGATTCGTTCACCCCTCCACTTT. Translated: CASSQGTGIRSPLHF.

The genes are TRBV27 and TRBJ2-1; 7 bases line up with TRBD2. The CDR3 extends over 18 amino acids. V was clipped by 8 bases and J by 2 bases; unmatched bases: 18. CDR1 is MNHEY and CDR2 is SMNVEV in the germline V gene (reference sequence). As DNA, the CDR3 is TGTGCCAGCCGATTATCATACGGGTCCAGCGGGGCCTACAATGAGCAGTTCTTC. Its translation: CASRLSYGSSGAYNEQFF.

This clone has a single count. CDR3 in DNA: TGTGCCAGCGGACGGACAGGCTATTTGTCACCCCTCCACTTT. It encodes CASGRTGYLSPLHF. This chain links TRBV6-5 with TRBJ1-6; 7 bases match TRBD1. The germline CDR1 and CDR2 sequences are MNHEY and SVGAGI. The CDR3 runs 14 residues. The ends lost 8 bases at V and 10 bases at J; junction bases unmatched: 11.

The chain recombines TRBV6-5 with TRBJ1-3; 7 nucleotides match TRBD1. V lost 6 bases to trimming and J lost 2 bases; unmatched junction nucleotides: 4. This CDR3 has 14 amino acids. CDR1 MNHEY and CDR2 SVGAGI come from the germline V gene. DNA for the CDR3: TGTGCCAGCAGCTACGACAGGGCTGGAAACACCATATATTTT. It encodes CASSYDRAGNTIYF.

The genes are TRBV15 and TRBJ1-5; 7 bases fit TRBD1. The CDR3 loop spans 15 amino acids. Per the germline V gene, CDR1 is LNHNV and CDR2 is YYDKDF (reference sequence). V dropped 3 bases and J dropped 3; count of bases not matched to a gene: 5. CDR3 sequence reads: CATSRTGMVNQPQHF. The CDR3 bases are TGTGCCACCAGCAGGACAGGGATGGTCAATCAGCCCCAGCATTTT.

This clone was observed a few times. The chain recombines TRBV19 with TRBJ1-5; tentative D call: TRBD1 (6 bases). This CDR3 region has 15 residues. Per the germline V gene, CDR1 is LNHDA and CDR2 is SQIVND (reference sequence). Trimming took 5 bases from V and 3 from J, leaving 14 bases between them. CDR3 region: CASSPSRDTNQPQHF. The CDR3 region has the DNA TGTGCCAGTAGTCCTTCCCGGGACACCAATCAGCCCCAGCATTTT.

The rearrangement joins TRBV7-2 to TRBJ1-5, with 8 bases matching TRBD1. V lost 1 base to trimming and J lost 6 bases; unmatched junction nucleotides: 5. CDR3 length: 15 amino acids. CDR1 is SGHTA, CDR2 FQGNSA, per germline. This CDR3 is CASSLGQGFVQPQHF. CDR3 DNA sequence: TGTGCCAGCAGCTTAGGACAGGGGTTTGTTCAGCCCCAGCATTTT.

This chain joins TRBV5-1 and TRBJ2-2; 7 nucleotides match TRBD1. V trimming: 3 bases; J trimming: 0 bases; junction bases outside the gene matches: 2. CDR3 length: 15 amino acids. CDR1 and CDR2 (germline): SGHRS, YFSETQ. CDR3 DNA sequence: TGCGCCAGCAGCTGGCAGGGGGCGAACACCGGGGAGCTGTTTTTT. Protein: CASSWQGANTGELFF.

The chain carries TRBV27 and TRBJ1-3; 10 nucleotides align to TRBD1. Trimming removed 5 bases from V and 0 bases from J; junction bases left unmatched: 7. CDR1 MNHEY and CDR2 SMNVEV come from the germline V gene (reference sequence). This CDR3 has 17 residues. CDR3 sequence: CASSAHWTGGSGNTIYF. The CDR3 coding sequence is TGTGCCAGCAGTGCCCACTGGACAGGGGGCTCTGGAAACACCATATATTTT.

In its sample, this clone was seen a few times. The V call is TRBV10-2, the J call TRBJ2-3; TRBD2 matches at 7 bases. V lost 6 bases to trimming and J lost 2 bases; unmatched junction nucleotides: 5. This CDR3 spans 14 amino acids. Germline V gene data show CDR1 as WSHSY and CDR2 as SAAADI. The CDR3 reads CASSLAALTDTQYF. The CDR3 DNA reads as TGCGCCAGCAGCCTAGCGGCCCTCACAGATACGCAGTATTTT.

The sample holds one count of this clone. This chain joins TRBV7-7 and TRBJ2-3; 7 nucleotides agree with TRBD1. Per germline, CDR1 SSHAT and CDR2 FNYEAQ (reference sequence). This CDR3 has 13 amino acids. V was pared by 5 bases and J by 4 bases, with 3 bases of the junction left unmatched. The CDR3 spells CASSDQGADTQYF. The CDR3 coding sequence is TGTGCCAGCAGCGACCAGGGGGCAGATACGCAGTATTTT.